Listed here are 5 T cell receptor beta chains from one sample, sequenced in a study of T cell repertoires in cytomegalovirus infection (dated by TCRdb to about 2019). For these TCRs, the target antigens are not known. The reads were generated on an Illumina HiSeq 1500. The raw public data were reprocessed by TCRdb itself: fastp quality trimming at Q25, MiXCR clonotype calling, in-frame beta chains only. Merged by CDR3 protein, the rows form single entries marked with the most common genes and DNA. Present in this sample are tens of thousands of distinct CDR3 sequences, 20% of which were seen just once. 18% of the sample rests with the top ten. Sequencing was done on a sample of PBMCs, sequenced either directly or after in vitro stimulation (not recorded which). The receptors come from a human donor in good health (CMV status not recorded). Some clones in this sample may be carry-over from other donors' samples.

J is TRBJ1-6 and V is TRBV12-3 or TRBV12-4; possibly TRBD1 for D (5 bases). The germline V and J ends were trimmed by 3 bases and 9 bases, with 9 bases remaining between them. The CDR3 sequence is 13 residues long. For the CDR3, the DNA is TGTGCCAGCAGTTTTGAGAGGGGTTCACCCCTCCACTTT. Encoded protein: CASSFERGSPLHF.

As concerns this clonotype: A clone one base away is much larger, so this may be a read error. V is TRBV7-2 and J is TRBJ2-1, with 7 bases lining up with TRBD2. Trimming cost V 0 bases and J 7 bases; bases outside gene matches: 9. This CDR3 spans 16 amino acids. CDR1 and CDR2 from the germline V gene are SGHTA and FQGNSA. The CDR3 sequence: CASSLAQTSWSNEQFF. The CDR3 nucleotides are TGTGCCAGCAGCTTAGCGCAGACTAGCTGGAGTAATGAGCAGTTCTTC.

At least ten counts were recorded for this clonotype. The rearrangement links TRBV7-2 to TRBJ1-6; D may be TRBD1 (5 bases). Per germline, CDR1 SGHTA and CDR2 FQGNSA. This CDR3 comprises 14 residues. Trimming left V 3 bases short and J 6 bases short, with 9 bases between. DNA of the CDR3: TGTGCCAGCAGCTTCCAGGGAAGTAATTCACCCCTCCACTTT. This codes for CASSFQGSNSPLHF.

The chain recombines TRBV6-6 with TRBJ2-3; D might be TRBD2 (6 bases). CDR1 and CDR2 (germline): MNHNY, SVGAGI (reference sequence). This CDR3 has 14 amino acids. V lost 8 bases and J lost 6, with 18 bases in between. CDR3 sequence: CASSSERVTDTQYF. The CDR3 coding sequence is TGTGCCAGCTCTAGCGAACGGGTCACGGATACGCAGTATTTT.

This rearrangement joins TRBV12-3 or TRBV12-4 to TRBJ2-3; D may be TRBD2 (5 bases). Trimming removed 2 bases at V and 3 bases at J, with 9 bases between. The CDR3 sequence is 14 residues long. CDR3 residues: CASSLNGETDTQYF. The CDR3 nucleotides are TGTGCCAGCAGTTTAAACGGGGAAACAGATACGCAGTATTTT.